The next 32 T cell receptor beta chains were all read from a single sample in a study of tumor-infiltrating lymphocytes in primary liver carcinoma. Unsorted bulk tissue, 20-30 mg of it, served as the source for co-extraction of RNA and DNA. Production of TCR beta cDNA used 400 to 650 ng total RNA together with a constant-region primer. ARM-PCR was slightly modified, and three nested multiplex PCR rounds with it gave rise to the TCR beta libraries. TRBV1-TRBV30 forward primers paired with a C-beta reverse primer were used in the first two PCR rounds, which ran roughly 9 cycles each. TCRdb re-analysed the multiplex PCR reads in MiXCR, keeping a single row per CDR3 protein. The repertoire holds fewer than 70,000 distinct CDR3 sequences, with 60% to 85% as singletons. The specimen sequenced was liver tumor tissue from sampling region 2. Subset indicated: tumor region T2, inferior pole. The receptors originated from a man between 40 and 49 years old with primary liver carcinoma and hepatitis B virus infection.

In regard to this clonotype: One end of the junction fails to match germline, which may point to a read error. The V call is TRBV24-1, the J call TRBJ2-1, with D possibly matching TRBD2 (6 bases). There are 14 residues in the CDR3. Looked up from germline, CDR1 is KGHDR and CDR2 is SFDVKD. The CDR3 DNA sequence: TGTACCACCAGTGATTTGCGGGGAGTTGGCGAGCAGTTCTTC. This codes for CTTSDLRGVGEQFF.

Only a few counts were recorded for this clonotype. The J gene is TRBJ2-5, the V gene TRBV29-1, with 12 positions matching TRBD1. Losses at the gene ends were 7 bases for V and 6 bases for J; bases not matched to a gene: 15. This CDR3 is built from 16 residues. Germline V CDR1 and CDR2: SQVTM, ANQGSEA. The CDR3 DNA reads TGCAGCGCCCAAGGTCCCGGGACAGGGGGCATGAAGACCCAGTACTTC. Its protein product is CSAQGPGTGGMKTQYF.

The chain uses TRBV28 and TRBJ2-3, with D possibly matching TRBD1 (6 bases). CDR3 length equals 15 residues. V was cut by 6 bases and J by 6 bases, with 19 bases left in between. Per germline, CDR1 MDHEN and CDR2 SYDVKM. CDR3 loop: CASSPGHYGRDTQYF. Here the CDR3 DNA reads TGTGCCAGCAGCCCGGGACACTACGGCAGGGATACGCAGTATTTT.

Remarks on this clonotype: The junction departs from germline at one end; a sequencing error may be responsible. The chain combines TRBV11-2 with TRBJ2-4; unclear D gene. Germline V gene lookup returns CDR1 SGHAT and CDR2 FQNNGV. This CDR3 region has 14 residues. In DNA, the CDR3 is TGTGCCAGCAGATTAGATCCGGTGCTAAGGATTCAGTACTTC. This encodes CASRLDPVLRIQYF. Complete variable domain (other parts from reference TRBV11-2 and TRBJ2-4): EAGVAQSPRYKIIEKRQSVAFWCNPISGHATLYWYQQILGQGPKLLIQFQNNGVVDDSQLPKDRFSAERLKGVDSTLKIQPAKLEDSAVYLCASRLDPVLRIQYFGAGTRLSVL.

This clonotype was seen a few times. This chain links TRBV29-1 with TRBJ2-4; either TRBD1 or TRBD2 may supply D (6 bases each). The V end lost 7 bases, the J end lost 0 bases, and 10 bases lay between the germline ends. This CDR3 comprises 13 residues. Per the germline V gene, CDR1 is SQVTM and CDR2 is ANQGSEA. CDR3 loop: CSGRDIAKNIQYF. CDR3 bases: TGCAGCGGGAGGGACATAGCCAAAAACATTCAGTACTTC.

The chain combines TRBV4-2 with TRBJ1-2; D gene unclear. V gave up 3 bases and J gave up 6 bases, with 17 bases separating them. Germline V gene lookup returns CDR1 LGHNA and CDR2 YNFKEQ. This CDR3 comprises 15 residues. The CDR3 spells CASSQDMGKGDGYTF. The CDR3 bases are TGTGCCAGCAGCCAGGATATGGGCAAGGGTGATGGCTACACCTTC.

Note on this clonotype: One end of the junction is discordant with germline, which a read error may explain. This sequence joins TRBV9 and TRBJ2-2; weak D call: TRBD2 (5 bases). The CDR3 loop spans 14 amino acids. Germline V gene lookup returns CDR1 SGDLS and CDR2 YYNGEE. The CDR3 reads CASSEAADTEELFF. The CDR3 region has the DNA TGTGCCAGCAGCGAAGCGGCTGACACCGAGGAGCTGTTTTTT. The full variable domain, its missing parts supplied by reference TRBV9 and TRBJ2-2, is DSGVTQTPKHLITATGQRVTLRCSPRSGDLSVYWYQQSLDQGLQFLIQYYNGEERAKGNILERFSAQQFPDLHSELNLSSLELGDSALYFCASSEAADTEELFFGEGSRLTVL.

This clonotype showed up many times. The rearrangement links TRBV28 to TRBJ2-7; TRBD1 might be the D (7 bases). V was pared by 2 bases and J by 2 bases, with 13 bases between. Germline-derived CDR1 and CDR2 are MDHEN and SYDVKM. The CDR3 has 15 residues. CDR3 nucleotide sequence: TGTGCCAGCAGTTTAGGGGGGCAGGGGGCCTACGAGCAGTACTTC. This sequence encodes CASSLGGQGAYEQYF.

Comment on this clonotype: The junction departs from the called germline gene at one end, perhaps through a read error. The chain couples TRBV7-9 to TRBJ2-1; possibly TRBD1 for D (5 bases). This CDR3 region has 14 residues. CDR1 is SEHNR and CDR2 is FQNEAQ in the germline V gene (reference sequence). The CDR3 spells CTSSLGNTGDEQFF. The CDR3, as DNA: TGTACCAGCAGCTTAGGAAATACAGGCGATGAGCAGTTCTTC.

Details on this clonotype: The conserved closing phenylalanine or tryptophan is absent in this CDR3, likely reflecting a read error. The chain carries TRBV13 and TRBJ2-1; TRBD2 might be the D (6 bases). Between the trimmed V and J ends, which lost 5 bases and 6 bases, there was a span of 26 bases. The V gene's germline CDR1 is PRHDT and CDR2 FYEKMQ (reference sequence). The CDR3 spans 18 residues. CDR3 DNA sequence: TGTGCCAGCAGCCCCCGGGCCGGCGGGACGAACCAGGGCAATGAGCAGTTCCTC. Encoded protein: CASSPRAGGTNQGNEQFL.

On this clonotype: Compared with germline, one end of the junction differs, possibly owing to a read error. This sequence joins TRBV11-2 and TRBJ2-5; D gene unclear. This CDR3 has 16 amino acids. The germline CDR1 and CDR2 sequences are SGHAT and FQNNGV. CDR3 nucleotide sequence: TGTGCCAGCAGCCAAACTCCTGGCGGTTGGAAAGAGACCCATGACTTC. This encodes CASSQTPGGWKETHDF. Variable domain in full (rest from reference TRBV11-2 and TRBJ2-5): EAGVAQSPRYKIIEKRQSVAFWCNPISGHATLYWYQQILGQGPKLLIQFQNNGVVDDSQLPKDRFSAERLKGVDSTLKIQPAKLEDSAVYLCASSQTPGGWKETHDFGPGTRLLVL.

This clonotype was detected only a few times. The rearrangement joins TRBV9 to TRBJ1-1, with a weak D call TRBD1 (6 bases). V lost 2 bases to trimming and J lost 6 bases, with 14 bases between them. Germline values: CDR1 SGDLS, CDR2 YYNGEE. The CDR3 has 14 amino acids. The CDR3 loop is CASSVSTGSAEAFF. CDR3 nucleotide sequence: TGTGCCAGCAGCGTTTCAACAGGGAGCGCTGAAGCTTTCTTT.

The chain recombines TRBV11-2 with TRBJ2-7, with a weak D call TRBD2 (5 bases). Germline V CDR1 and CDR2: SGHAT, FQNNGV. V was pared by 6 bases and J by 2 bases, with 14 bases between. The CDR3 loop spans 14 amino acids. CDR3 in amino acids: CASSQTEGAYEQYF. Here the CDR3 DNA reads TGTGCCAGCAGTCAAACCGAGGGAGCCTACGAGCAGTACTTC.

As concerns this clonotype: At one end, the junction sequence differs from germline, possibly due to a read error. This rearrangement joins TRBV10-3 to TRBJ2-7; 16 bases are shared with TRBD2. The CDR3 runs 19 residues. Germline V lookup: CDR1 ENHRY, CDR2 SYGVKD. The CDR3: CATTTRSGLAGGFSYEQYF. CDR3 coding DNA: TGTGCCACCACCACACGATCGGGACTAGCGGGAGGGTTCTCCTACGAGCAGTATTTC.

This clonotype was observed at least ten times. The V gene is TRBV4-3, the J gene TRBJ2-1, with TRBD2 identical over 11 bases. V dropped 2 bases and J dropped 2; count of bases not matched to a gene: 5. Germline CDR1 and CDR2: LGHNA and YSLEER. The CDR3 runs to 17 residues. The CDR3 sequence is CASSQLSGRAAYNEQFF. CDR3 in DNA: TGCGCCAGCAGCCAACTTAGCGGGAGGGCCGCCTACAATGAGCAGTTCTTC.

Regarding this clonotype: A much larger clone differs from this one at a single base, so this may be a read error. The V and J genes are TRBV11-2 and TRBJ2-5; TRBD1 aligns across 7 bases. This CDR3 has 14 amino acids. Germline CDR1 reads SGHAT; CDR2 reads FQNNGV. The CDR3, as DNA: TGTACCAGCAGCTTAACAGGGGCGGGAGAGACCCAGTACTTC. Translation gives CTSSLTGAGETQYF.

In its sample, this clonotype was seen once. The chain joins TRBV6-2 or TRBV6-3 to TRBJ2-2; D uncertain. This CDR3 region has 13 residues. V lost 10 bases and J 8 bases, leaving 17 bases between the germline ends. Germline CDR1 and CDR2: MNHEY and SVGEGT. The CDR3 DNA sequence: TGTGCCATTAGTTACTTCTTAAGTGGGGAGCTGTTTTTT. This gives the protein CAISYFLSGELFF.

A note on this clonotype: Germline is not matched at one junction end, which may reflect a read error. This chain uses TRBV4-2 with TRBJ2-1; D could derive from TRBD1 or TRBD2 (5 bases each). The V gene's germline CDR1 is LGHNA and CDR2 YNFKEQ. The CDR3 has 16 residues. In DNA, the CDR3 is TGTGCCATCAGCCAACACCTCGGGACGTGTAACAATGAGCAGTTCTTC. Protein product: CAISQHLGTCNNEQFF.

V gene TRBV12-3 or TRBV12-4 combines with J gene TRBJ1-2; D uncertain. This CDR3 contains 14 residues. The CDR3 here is CTISRDTPVGGYTF. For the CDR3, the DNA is TGTACCATCAGTCGTGACACTCCCGTGGGTGGCTACACCTTC.

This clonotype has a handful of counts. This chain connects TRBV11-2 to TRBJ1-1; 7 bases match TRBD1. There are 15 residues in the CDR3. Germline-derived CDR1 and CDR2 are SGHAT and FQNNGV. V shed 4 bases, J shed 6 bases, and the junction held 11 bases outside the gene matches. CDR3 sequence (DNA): TGTGCCAGCAGCTCTTATCCTACAGGGGAAGCTGAAGCTTTCTTT. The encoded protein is CASSSYPTGEAEAFF.

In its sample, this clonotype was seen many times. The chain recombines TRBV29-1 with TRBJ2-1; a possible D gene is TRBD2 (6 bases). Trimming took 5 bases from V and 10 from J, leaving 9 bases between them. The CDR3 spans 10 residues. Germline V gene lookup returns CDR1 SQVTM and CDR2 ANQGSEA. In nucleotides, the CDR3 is TGCAGCGTTCTCCGGGAGGAGCAGTTCTTC. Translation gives CSVLREEQFF.

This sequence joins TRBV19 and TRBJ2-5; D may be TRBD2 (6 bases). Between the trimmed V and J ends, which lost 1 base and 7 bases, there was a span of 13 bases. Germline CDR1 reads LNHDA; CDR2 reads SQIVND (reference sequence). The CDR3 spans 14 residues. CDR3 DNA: TGTGCCAGTAGTATAGCCGGGGGAAAGCGGACCCAGTACTTC. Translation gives CASSIAGGKRTQYF.

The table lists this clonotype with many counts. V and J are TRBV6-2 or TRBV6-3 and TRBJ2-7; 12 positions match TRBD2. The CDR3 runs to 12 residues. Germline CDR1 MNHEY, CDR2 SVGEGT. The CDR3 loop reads CGYGLAGLEQYF. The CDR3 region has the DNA TGTGGCTACGGACTAGCGGGGCTCGAGCAGTACTTC.

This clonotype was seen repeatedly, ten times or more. CDR3 sequence (DNA): TGCGCCAGCAGCCAAGGACCGACAGGGGGCTGGGAGACCCAGTACTTC. It encodes CASSQGPTGGWETQYF. The gene calls are TRBV4-1 and TRBJ2-5, with 10 bases lining up with TRBD1. Germline CDR1 and CDR2: MGHRA and YSYEKL. The CDR3 runs to 16 residues. Losses at the gene ends were 1 base for V and 5 bases for J; bases not matched to a gene: 7.

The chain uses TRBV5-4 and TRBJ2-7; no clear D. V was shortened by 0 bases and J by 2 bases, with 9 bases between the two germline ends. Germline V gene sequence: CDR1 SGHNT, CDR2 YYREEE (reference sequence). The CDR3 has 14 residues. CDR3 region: CASSLVMGTYEQYF. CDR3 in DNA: TGTGCCAGCAGCTTGGTAATGGGAACCTACGAGCAGTACTTC.

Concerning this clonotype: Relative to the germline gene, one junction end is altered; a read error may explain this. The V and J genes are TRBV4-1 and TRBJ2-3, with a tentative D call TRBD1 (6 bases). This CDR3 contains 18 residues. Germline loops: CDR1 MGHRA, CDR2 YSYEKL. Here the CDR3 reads CASCQTIALGGVTDTQYF. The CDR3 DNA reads TGCGCCAGCTGCCAGACCATTGCCCTAGGGGGAGTCACCGATACGCAATATTTT.

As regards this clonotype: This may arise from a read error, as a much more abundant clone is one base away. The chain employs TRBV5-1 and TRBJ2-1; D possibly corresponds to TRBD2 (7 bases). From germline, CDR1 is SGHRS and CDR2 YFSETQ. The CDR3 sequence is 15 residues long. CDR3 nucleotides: TGCTCCAGCAGCGCTTCGAGGGGGGGCCGGGATGAGCAGTTCTTC. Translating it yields CSSSASRGGRDEQFF.

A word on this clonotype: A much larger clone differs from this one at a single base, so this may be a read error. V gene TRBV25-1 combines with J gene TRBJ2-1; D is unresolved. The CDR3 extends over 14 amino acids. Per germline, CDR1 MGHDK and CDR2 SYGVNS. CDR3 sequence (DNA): TGTGCCAGCGGTGAGACCAGCGCTTACAATGAGAAGTTCTTC. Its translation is CASGETSAYNEKFF. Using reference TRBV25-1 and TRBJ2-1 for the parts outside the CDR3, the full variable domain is EADIYQTPRYLVIGTGKKITLECSQTMGHDKMYWYQQDPGMELHLIHYSYGVNSTEKGDLSSESTVSRIRTEHFPLTLESARPSHTSQYLCASGETSAYNEKFFGPGTRLTVL.

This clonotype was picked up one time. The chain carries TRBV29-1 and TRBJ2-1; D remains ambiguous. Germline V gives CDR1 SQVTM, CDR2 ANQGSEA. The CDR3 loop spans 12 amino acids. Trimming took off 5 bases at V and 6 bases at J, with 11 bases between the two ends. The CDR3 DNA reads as TGCAGCGTTCGGAGTGTCATCAATGAGCAGTTCTTC. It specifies CSVRSVINEQFF.

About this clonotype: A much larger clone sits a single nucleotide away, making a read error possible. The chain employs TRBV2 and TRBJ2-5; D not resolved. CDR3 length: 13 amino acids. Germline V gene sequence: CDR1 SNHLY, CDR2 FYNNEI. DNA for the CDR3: TGTGCCAGCAGTGTTACGGGTGAAGAGACCCGGTACTTC. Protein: CASSVTGEETRYF.

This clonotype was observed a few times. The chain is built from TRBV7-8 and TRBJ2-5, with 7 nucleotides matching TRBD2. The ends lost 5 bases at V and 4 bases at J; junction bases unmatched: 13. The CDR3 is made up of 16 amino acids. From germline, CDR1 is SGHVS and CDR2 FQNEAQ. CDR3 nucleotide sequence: TGTGCCAGCAGCCGAAGGGCGGGAGTGAGGGGAGAGACCCAGTACTTC. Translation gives CASSRRAGVRGETQYF.

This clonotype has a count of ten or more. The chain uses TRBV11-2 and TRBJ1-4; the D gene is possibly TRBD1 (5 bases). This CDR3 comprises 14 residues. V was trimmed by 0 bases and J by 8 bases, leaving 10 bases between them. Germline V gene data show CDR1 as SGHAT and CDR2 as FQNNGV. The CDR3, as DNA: TGTGCCAGCAGCTTAGAGGTTGGGGACGAAAAACTGTTTTTT. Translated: CASSLEVGDEKLFF.